Listed below are T cell receptor beta chains from one sample, sequenced in a study of cytomegalovirus exposure and HLA in healthy donors. Sequenced by immunoSEQ multiplex PCR; TCRdb stores in-frame clones only, minus some. The sample lists over 200,000 clones; around nine tenths were seen once. Sequenced: PBMCs. The receptors were gathered from a young woman in good health and CMV-seronegative. Both conserved end residues are part of each CDR3. The D gene is left open where the match is weak. For some rows the clone size is stated as once, few or many, or as a class when expanded; others skip it.

cdr3_aa: CATAIRGTSYNEQFF
cdr3_nt: TGTGCCACCGCCATCAGGGGAACCTCCTACAATGAGCAGTTCTTC
v_call: TRBV7-3
d_call: -
clone_size: -
j_call: TRBJ2-1

cdr3_aa: CASSPGGNTGELFF
cdr3_nt: TGTGCCAGCAGCCCCGGCGGGAACACCGGGGAGCTGTTTTTT
v_call: TRBV7-3
d_call: -
clone_size: -
j_call: TRBJ2-2

cdr3_aa: CASSQGLAGETQYF
cdr3_nt: TGTGCCAGCAGCCAAGGACTAGCGGGAGAGACCCAGTACTTC
v_call: TRBV14
d_call: TRBD2
clone_size: -
j_call: TRBJ2-5

cdr3_aa: CASINRASGANVLTF
cdr3_nt: TGTGCCAGCATAAACAGGGCCTCTGGGGCCAACGTCCTGACTTTC
v_call: TRBV6-1
d_call: -
clone_size: -
j_call: TRBJ2-6

cdr3_aa: CSVARQGTDTQYF
cdr3_nt: TGCAGCGTGGCTAGACAGGGCACCGATACGCAGTATTTT
v_call: TRBV29-1
d_call: TRBD1
clone_size: -
j_call: TRBJ2-3

cdr3_aa: CASSYSSRALGPQHF
cdr3_nt: TGTGCCAGCAGTTACTCGAGCAGGGCTCTGGGGCCCCAGCATTTT
v_call: TRBV6-5
d_call: -
clone_size: few
j_call: TRBJ1-5

cdr3_aa: CAWDSLTGELFF
cdr3_nt: TGTGCCTGGGACAGCCTCACCGGGGAGCTGTTTTTT
v_call: TRBV30
d_call: -
clone_size: -
j_call: TRBJ2-2

cdr3_aa: CASSLLSGSQETQYF
cdr3_nt: TGCGCCAGCAGCCTTCTTAGCGGGAGCCAAGAGACCCAGTACTTC
v_call: TRBV5-1
d_call: TRBD2
clone_size: -
j_call: TRBJ2-5

cdr3_aa: CASRRQGATYEQYF
cdr3_nt: TGTGCCAGCAGGAGACAGGGGGCTACCTACGAGCAGTACTTC
v_call: TRBV2
d_call: TRBD1
clone_size: few
j_call: TRBJ2-7

cdr3_aa: CASSPSGLEQFF
cdr3_nt: TGTGCCAGCAGTCCTAGCGGGCTTGAGCAGTTCTTC
v_call: TRBV6-6
d_call: TRBD2
clone_size: -
j_call: TRBJ2-1

cdr3_aa: CASSTGVYGQETQYF
cdr3_nt: TGTGCCAGCAGCACGGGTGTTTACGGCCAAGAGACCCAGTACTTC
v_call: TRBV27
d_call: -
clone_size: -
j_call: TRBJ2-5

cdr3_aa: CASSSGLAGGPTDTQYF
cdr3_nt: TGTGCCAGCAGCTCGGGACTAGCGGGAGGGCCGACAGATACGCAGTATTTT
v_call: TRBV5-4
d_call: TRBD2
clone_size: -
j_call: TRBJ2-3

cdr3_aa: CASSPPAGVGYGYTF
cdr3_nt: TGTGCCAGCTCACCACCAGCGGGAGTTGGCTATGGCTACACCTTC
v_call: TRBV18
d_call: -
clone_size: -
j_call: TRBJ1-2

cdr3_aa: CASTLTGLGQYEQFF
cdr3_nt: TGTGCCAGCACCCTTACGGGACTAGGGCAGTATGAGCAGTTCTTC
v_call: TRBV6-5
d_call: TRBD2
clone_size: -
j_call: TRBJ2-1

cdr3_aa: CASSFSRDSDFGQFF
cdr3_nt: TGCGCCAGCAGCTTTAGCCGGGACAGCGATTTTGGGCAGTTCTTC
v_call: TRBV5-1
d_call: TRBD1
clone_size: -
j_call: TRBJ2-1

cdr3_aa: CASTQRDRESYTF
cdr3_nt: TGTGCCAGCACCCAAAGGGACAGGGAGAGCTACACCTTC
v_call: TRBV6-1
d_call: TRBD1
clone_size: once
j_call: TRBJ1-2

cdr3_aa: CASSLSIQRGPNEQFF
cdr3_nt: TGCGCCAGCAGCTTGAGTATCCAGCGGGGGCCCAATGAGCAGTTCTTC
v_call: TRBV5-1
d_call: TRBD2
clone_size: -
j_call: TRBJ2-1

cdr3_aa: CASIPPGQGATGELFF
cdr3_nt: TGTGCCAGTATTCCTCCGGGACAGGGGGCAACCGGGGAGCTGTTTTTT
v_call: TRBV19
d_call: TRBD1
clone_size: -
j_call: TRBJ2-2

cdr3_aa: CASSQDRREQYF
cdr3_nt: TGTGCCAGCAGCCAAGACCGGCGGGAGCAGTACTTC
v_call: TRBV4-2
d_call: -
clone_size: -
j_call: TRBJ2-7

cdr3_aa: CASSEWGGRGGNGYTF
cdr3_nt: TGTGCCAGCAGTGAATGGGGCGGCAGGGGCGGAAATGGCTACACCTTC
v_call: TRBV6-1
d_call: -
clone_size: -
j_call: TRBJ1-2

cdr3_aa: CASSLDRNSYEQYF
cdr3_nt: TGTGCCAGCAGTTTAGACAGGAACTCCTACGAGCAGTACTTC
v_call: TRBV28
d_call: -
clone_size: -
j_call: TRBJ2-7

cdr3_aa: CASSLSYYNEQFF
cdr3_nt: TGTGCCAGCAGTTTATCATACTACAATGAGCAGTTCTTC
v_call: TRBV27
d_call: -
clone_size: -
j_call: TRBJ2-1

cdr3_aa: CSVAHRAGGSYEQYF
cdr3_nt: TGCAGCGTTGCACATCGAGCGGGAGGCTCCTACGAGCAGTACTTC
v_call: TRBV29-1
d_call: TRBD2
clone_size: -
j_call: TRBJ2-7

cdr3_aa: CAISEETGGNQPQHF
cdr3_nt: TGTGCCATCAGTGAGGAGACAGGGGGCAATCAGCCCCAGCATTTT
v_call: TRBV10-3
d_call: TRBD1
clone_size: -
j_call: TRBJ1-5

cdr3_aa: CASSGGWGPSLYEQYF
cdr3_nt: TGCGCCAGCAGTGGTGGGTGGGGGCCTTCGCTCTACGAGCAGTACTTC
v_call: TRBV10-2
d_call: -
clone_size: -
j_call: TRBJ2-7

cdr3_aa: CASSIQGALGYTF
cdr3_nt: TGTGCCAGTAGTATACAGGGGGCGCTTGGCTACACCTTC
v_call: TRBV19
d_call: TRBD1
clone_size: -
j_call: TRBJ1-2

cdr3_aa: CASSTTSGRARTGELFF
cdr3_nt: TGTGCCAGCAGCACGACTAGCGGGAGGGCGCGCACCGGGGAGCTGTTTTTT
v_call: TRBV7-9
d_call: TRBD2
clone_size: -
j_call: TRBJ2-2

cdr3_aa: CASKVSRGEQYF
cdr3_nt: TGTGCCAGCAAAGTTAGCCGGGGCGAGCAGTACTTC
v_call: TRBV27
d_call: -
clone_size: -
j_call: TRBJ2-7

cdr3_aa: CASSVGGTANYGYTF
cdr3_nt: TGTGCCAGCAGCGTAGGAGGGACAGCTAACTATGGCTACACCTTC
v_call: TRBV9
d_call: TRBD1
clone_size: -
j_call: TRBJ1-2

cdr3_aa: CASSPEPNYEQFF
cdr3_nt: TGTGCCAGCAGTCCAGAACCAAATTATGAGCAGTTCTTC
v_call: TRBV28
d_call: -
clone_size: -
j_call: TRBJ2-1

cdr3_aa: CASSLGQGNSYEQYF
cdr3_nt: TGTGCCAGCAGTCTTGGGCAGGGGAACTCCTACGAGCAGTACTTC
v_call: TRBV28
d_call: -
clone_size: -
j_call: TRBJ2-7

cdr3_aa: CASSEGVGQGYEKLFF
cdr3_nt: TGTGCCAGCAGTGAAGGAGTGGGACAGGGGTATGAAAAACTGTTTTTT
v_call: TRBV6-1
d_call: TRBD1
clone_size: -
j_call: TRBJ1-4

cdr3_aa: CASSIAGGTEAFF
cdr3_nt: TGTGCCAGTAGTATTGCAGGGGGCACTGAAGCTTTCTTT
v_call: TRBV19
d_call: TRBD1
clone_size: -
j_call: TRBJ1-1

cdr3_aa: CASSAGGGSNEKLFF
cdr3_nt: TGTGCCAGCAGTGCCGGGGGGGGTTCTAATGAAAAACTGTTTTTT
v_call: TRBV25-1
d_call: -
clone_size: -
j_call: TRBJ1-4

cdr3_aa: CASSIQTGSGANVLTF
cdr3_nt: TGTGCCAGTAGTATTCAGACGGGCTCTGGGGCCAACGTCCTGACTTTC
v_call: TRBV19
d_call: -
clone_size: -
j_call: TRBJ2-6

cdr3_aa: CASSSPRGAAGNTIYF
cdr3_nt: TGTGCCAGCAGCTCGCCCAGGGGGGCAGCTGGAAACACCATATATTTT
v_call: TRBV11-2
d_call: TRBD1
clone_size: -
j_call: TRBJ1-3

cdr3_aa: CASSIDAEFSYEQYF
cdr3_nt: TGTGCCAGTAGTATAGACGCGGAATTTTCCTACGAGCAGTACTTC
v_call: TRBV19
d_call: -
clone_size: -
j_call: TRBJ2-7

cdr3_aa: CASSSTSGSPYEQYF
cdr3_nt: TGTGCCAGCAGTTCCACTAGCGGGAGTCCCTACGAGCAGTACTTC
v_call: TRBV6-1
d_call: TRBD2
clone_size: -
j_call: TRBJ2-7

cdr3_aa: CASSLRLAGAGWGNEQFF
cdr3_nt: TGCGCCAGCAGCCTTCGACTAGCGGGAGCGGGGTGGGGCAATGAGCAGTTCTTC
v_call: TRBV5-1
d_call: TRBD2
clone_size: -
j_call: TRBJ2-1

cdr3_aa: CASSPRTGGRTANYGYTF
cdr3_nt: TGTGCCAGCTCACCAAGGACAGGGGGGAGGACGGCTAACTATGGCTACACCTTC
v_call: TRBV18
d_call: TRBD1
clone_size: few
j_call: TRBJ1-2